These 24 T cell receptor beta chains came from one sample sequenced in a study of Ad26.COV2.S vaccination and SARS-CoV-2 variants (dated by TCRdb to about 2021). Libraries were constructed by the immunoSEQ multiplex PCR assay. The source is immuneACCESS, and TCRdb retained only in-frame sequences with V and J called. Part of the clones is not carried over; for the studies checked, unresolved V genes explain less than half of this, and the remainder is unexplained. This sample lists fewer than 800,000 clones; more than 70% were detected once. The biggest ten clones account for roughly 1.5% of the sample. This sample's treatment or condition label indicates: roughly 18 received Ad26.COV2.S at low or high dose, single or two shots; about 5 received placebo; per-sample allocation not given. For vaccine and placebo recipients, the sequenced repertoires came from samples collected on day 63 after the first injection.

The source was peripheral blood, collected in a trial of Ad26.COV2.S vaccine versus placebo. The receptors come from a person between 18 and 59 years old who received the Ad26.COV2.S COVID-19 vaccine or a placebo.

The chain recombines TRBV6-5 with TRBJ1-1; D is undetermined. The CDR3 covers 15 residues. Germline loops: CDR1 MNHEY, CDR2 SVGAGI. V gave up 0 bases and J gave up 2 bases, with 10 bases separating them. DNA for the CDR3: TGTGCCAGCAGTTACTCGTTCAGCGATAACACTGAAGCTTTCTTT. As protein: CASSYSFSDNTEAFF.

This rearrangement joins TRBV5-1 to TRBJ2-5; 12 bases agree with TRBD2. Trimming took 0 bases from V and 0 from J; bases not matched to a gene: 6. The V gene's germline CDR1 is SGHRS and CDR2 YFSETQ. CDR3 length: 18 residues. CDR3 sequence reads: CASSLVLAGGLYQETQYF. The CDR3 DNA reads as TGCGCCAGCAGCTTGGTACTAGCGGGAGGACTTTACCAAGAGACCCAGTACTTC.

V and J are TRBV7-2 and TRBJ2-3; 9 nucleotides agree with TRBD2. The V gene end was trimmed by 3 bases and the J gene end by 0 bases; junction bases not matched to a gene: 7. The germline V gene encodes CDR1 SGHTA and CDR2 FQGNSA. This CDR3 comprises 17 residues. For the CDR3, the DNA is TGTGCCAGCAGCTTGTGGCGGGGGGGCCAGAGCACAGATACGCAGTATTTT. Protein product: CASSLWRGGQSTDTQYF.

The chain joins TRBV18 to TRBJ1-2; 9 bases fit TRBD1. V lost 6 bases to trimming and J lost 8 bases; unmatched junction nucleotides: 7. The germline CDR1 and CDR2 sequences are KGHSH and LQKENI. This CDR3 is 13 amino acids long. CDR3 sequence reads: CASSQDRGYGYTF. CDR3 bases: TGTGCCAGCTCCCAAGACAGGGGGTACGGCTACACCTTC.

V is TRBV5-8 and J is TRBJ1-6; 7 nucleotides align to TRBD1. This CDR3 spans 14 amino acids. V lost 0 bases and J lost 8; bases outside the gene matches: 2. Germline V gene sequence: CDR1 SGHTS, CDR2 YDEGEE. CDR3 protein: CASSLDQGDSPLHF. CDR3 nucleotides: TGTGCCAGCAGCTTGGATCAGGGGGATTCACCCCTCCACTTT. Full variable domain (remainder filled in from reference TRBV5-8 and TRBJ1-6): EAGVTQSPTHLIKTRGQQATLRCSPISGHTSVYWYQQALGLGLQFLLWYDEGEERNRGNFPPRFSGRQFPNYSSELNVNALELEDSALYLCASSLDQGDSPLHFGNGTRLTVT.

The chain joins TRBV12-3 or TRBV12-4 to TRBJ2-5, with D hard to call. This CDR3 contains 13 residues. Between the trimmed V and J ends, which lost 7 bases and 4 bases, there was a span of 13 bases. In DNA, the CDR3 is TGTGCCAGCACGGCTTTGGGGATAGAGACCCAGTACTTC. Translation: CASTALGIETQYF.

The V gene is TRBV24-1, the J gene TRBJ2-2; weak D call: TRBD1 (6 bases). The CDR3 covers 16 residues. Trimming shortened V by 5 bases and J by 4 bases, and 16 bases separated the two germline ends. CDR1 is KGHDR and CDR2 is SFDVKD in the germline V gene. CDR3 loop: CATSVDTGSFTGELFF. CDR3 sequence (DNA): TGTGCCACCAGTGTCGATACAGGGTCCTTCACCGGGGAGCTGTTTTTT.

The V call is TRBV28, the J call TRBJ2-1; 14 bases fit TRBD2. J lost 7 bases, V lost 11 bases, and 7 bases had no gene match. Germline V gene data show CDR1 as MDHEN and CDR2 as SYDVKM. The length of the CDR3 is 14 residues. The DNA of the CDR3 is TGTGCCCTCACAGGGACTAGCGGGAGAAATGAGCAGTTCTTC. Residues: CALTGTSGRNEQFF.

This chain joins TRBV7-2 and TRBJ2-1; either TRBD1 or TRBD2 may fit D (6 bases each). The CDR3 runs to 15 residues. Germline values: CDR1 SGHTA, CDR2 FQGNSA. The ends were cut back, 6 bases at V and 2 bases at J, with 14 bases in the middle. Here the CDR3 DNA reads TGTGCCAGCAGTTTACAGGGAGGAACCTACAATGAGCAGTTCTTC. It yields the protein CASSLQGGTYNEQFF.

The chain has TRBV6-6 and TRBJ1-1; 9 bases map to TRBD1. Germline CDR1 reads MNHNY; CDR2 reads SVGAGI (reference sequence). The length of the CDR3 is 14 residues. After removal of 5 bases from V and 5 bases from J, the junction contained 6 bases not matched to a gene. Here the CDR3 reads CASSGGQGNTEAFF. CDR3 nucleotide sequence: TGTGCCAGCAGTGGGGGACAGGGTAATACTGAAGCTTTCTTT.

In its sample, this clone was seen a few times. The chain is built from TRBV12-3 or TRBV12-4 and TRBJ1-5; D gene unclear. Deletions cut 1 base from V and 6 bases from J, with 7 bases between. The CDR3 length is 13 residues. The CDR3 nucleotides read TGTGCCAGCAGTTTAGGGGGTGGTCAGCCCCAGCATTTT. This encodes CASSLGGGQPQHF.

The chain links TRBV19 to TRBJ1-2; TRBD1 matches at 8 bases. CDR1 and CDR2 (germline): LNHDA, SQIVND (reference sequence). The V segment lost 5 bases and the J segment 4 bases; nucleotides outside the gene matches: 6. CDR3 length: 14 amino acids. CDR3: CASSRDRGSYGYTF. In DNA form, the CDR3 reads TGTGCCAGTAGTCGAGACAGGGGTTCCTATGGCTACACCTTC. The full variable domain, with the rest looked up from reference TRBV19 and TRBJ1-2, is DGGITQSPKYLFRKEGQNVTLSCEQNLNHDAMYWYRQDPGQGLRLIYYSQIVNDFQKGDIAEGYSVSREKKESFPLTVTSAQKNPTAFYLCASSRDRGSYGYTFGSGTRLTVV.

The chain is built from TRBV18 and TRBJ2-1; 7 bases are a match to TRBD2. This CDR3 spans 13 amino acids. Germline V CDR1 and CDR2: KGHSH, LQKENI. V trimming: 3 bases; J trimming: 11 bases; junction bases outside the gene matches: 7. Here the CDR3 DNA reads TGTGCCAGCTCACCGAACAGCGGGAATCAGCAGTTCTTC. Encoded protein: CASSPNSGNQQFF.

The chain employs TRBV20-1 and TRBJ1-5; TRBD1 matches 12 bases. The CDR3 loop spans 14 amino acids. Unmatched junction bases numbered 3, after V lost 3 bases and J lost 6 bases. Germline V gene lookup returns CDR1 DFQATT and CDR2 SNEGSKA (reference sequence). The CDR3 nucleotides are TGCAGTGCTAGTGGGACAGGGGGCATTCAGCCCCAGCATTTT. Amino acid sequence: CSASGTGGIQPQHF.

This clone was detected once. The V call is TRBV6-5, the J call TRBJ1-1; D call uncertain. The CDR3 totals 16 residues. CDR1 MNHEY and CDR2 SVGAGI come from the germline V gene. The V and J ends lost 0 bases and 0 bases respectively, with 11 bases between them. The CDR3 DNA sequence: TGTGCCAGCAGTTACTCGACTTCTGGGATGAACACTGAAGCTTTCTTT. The encoded protein is CASSYSTSGMNTEAFF.

The V and J genes are TRBV7-9 and TRBJ1-1; D remains ambiguous. Per germline, CDR1 SEHNR and CDR2 FQNEAQ (reference sequence). CDR3 length equals 13 residues. Trimming left V 2 bases short and J 0 bases short, with 4 bases between. CDR3 nucleotides: TGTGCCAGCAGCTTACCAATGAACACTGAAGCTTTCTTT. Encoded protein: CASSLPMNTEAFF. Full variable domain (outside the CDR3, taken from reference TRBV7-9 and TRBJ1-1): DTGVSQNPRHKITKRGQNVTFRCDPISEHNRLYWYRQTLGQGPEFLTYFQNEAQLEKSRLLSDRFSAERPKGSFSTLEIQRTEQGDSAMYLCASSLPMNTEAFFGQGTRLTVV.

The CDR3 sequence is CASSQDRGRTDSYEQYF. The CDR3 region has the DNA TGCGCCAGCAGCCAAGATCGGGGCAGGACTGACTCCTACGAGCAGTACTTC. The chain joins TRBV4-1 to TRBJ2-7; tentatively, D is TRBD1 or TRBD2 (5 bases each). Trimming shortened V by 0 bases and J by 0 bases, and 15 bases separated the two germline ends. CDR1 and CDR2 from the germline V gene are MGHRA and YSYEKL. CDR3 length equals 17 residues.

The chain joins TRBV19 to TRBJ1-1; 7 bases agree with TRBD1. The CDR3 totals 13 residues. The V gene's germline CDR1 is LNHDA and CDR2 SQIVND (reference sequence). The trim removed 10 bases at V and 0 bases at J, leaving 5 bases unmatched. The CDR3 DNA follows: TGTGCCACTCGGGACAGCGTGAACACTGAAGCTTTCTTT. It specifies CATRDSVNTEAFF.

The chain couples TRBV27 to TRBJ1-1; 10 nucleotides line up with TRBD1. The CDR3 consists of 15 residues. Germline assignment: CDR1 MNHEY and CDR2 SMNVEV (reference sequence). V gave up 5 bases and J gave up 1 base; unmatched junction bases: 4. DNA for the CDR3: TGTGCCAGCAGTCACGACAGGGGGCCGAACACTGAAGCTTTCTTT. Its protein is CASSHDRGPNTEAFF.

This chain links TRBV7-8 with TRBJ2-7; D gene unclear. CDR1 SGHVS and CDR2 FQNEAQ come from the germline V gene. The CDR3 length is 13 residues. The germline V and J ends were trimmed by 7 bases and 2 bases, with 12 bases remaining between them. CDR3 in amino acids: CASTQPATYEQYF. The CDR3 DNA reads TGTGCCAGCACCCAGCCAGCAACCTACGAGCAGTACTTC.

The chain has TRBV7-2 and TRBJ2-5; 9 nucleotides match TRBD1. Trimming took 1 base from V and 5 from J; bases not matched to a gene: 8. Per germline, CDR1 SGHTA and CDR2 FQGNSA. The CDR3 spans 16 residues. In nucleotides, the CDR3 is TGTGCCAGCAGCTTAGGCGACAGGGGGTGGCGGGAGACCCAGTACTTC. It translates to CASSLGDRGWRETQYF.

V is TRBV14 and J is TRBJ1-2; 7 bases map to TRBD1. Germline V gene data show CDR1 as SGHDN and CDR2 as FVKESK. The J segment lost 5 bases and the V segment lost 2 bases, leaving 5 bases of the junction unmatched. The CDR3 loop spans 14 amino acids. CDR3 in amino acids: CASSQPGQSYGYTF. The CDR3 bases are TGTGCCAGCAGCCAACCGGGACAGTCTTATGGCTACACCTTC.

This clone was found once. The chain uses TRBV6-2 or TRBV6-3 and TRBJ2-1, with D possibly being TRBD2 (6 bases). Trimming cost V 6 bases and J 5 bases, with 14 bases left between them. CDR1 MNHEY and CDR2 SVGEGT come from the germline V gene. The CDR3 sequence is 14 residues long. The CDR3 bases are TGTGCCAGCAGCCGGGGACTTCGGCACAATGAGCAGTTCTTC. It translates to CASSRGLRHNEQFF.

The rearrangement joins TRBV23-1 to TRBJ2-7, with D unresolved. TRBV23-1 is treated as an ORF (open reading frame) with a function not yet certain. This CDR3 region has 17 residues. The V gene lost 0 bases and the J gene lost 4 bases, with 19 bases spanning the gap. CDR3 sequence reads: CASSQSLFRPEDYEQYF. DNA of the CDR3: TGCGCCAGCAGTCAATCTCTTTTCCGGCCAGAGGATTACGAGCAGTACTTC.